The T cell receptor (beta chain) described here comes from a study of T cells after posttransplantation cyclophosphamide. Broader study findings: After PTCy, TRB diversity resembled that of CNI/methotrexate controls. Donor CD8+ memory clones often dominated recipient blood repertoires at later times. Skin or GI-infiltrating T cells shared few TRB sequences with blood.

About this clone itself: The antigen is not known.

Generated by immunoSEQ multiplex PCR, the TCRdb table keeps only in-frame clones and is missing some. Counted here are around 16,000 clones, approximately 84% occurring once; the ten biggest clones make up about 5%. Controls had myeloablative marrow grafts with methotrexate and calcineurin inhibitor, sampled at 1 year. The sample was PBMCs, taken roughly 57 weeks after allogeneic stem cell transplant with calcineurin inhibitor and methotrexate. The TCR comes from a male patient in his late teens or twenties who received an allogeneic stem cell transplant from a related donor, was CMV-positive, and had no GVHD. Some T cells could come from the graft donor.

CDR3: CASSWTGTGDSPLHF. The CDR3, as DNA: TGTGCCAGCAGCTGGACCGGGACAGGCGATTCACCCCTCCACTTT. The chain combines TRBV7-2 with TRBJ1-6, with 8 bases matching TRBD1. Germline-derived CDR1 and CDR2 are SGHTA and FQGNSA. The CDR3 has 15 amino acids. The V segment lost 4 bases and the J segment 8 bases; nucleotides outside the gene matches: 7. The full variable domain, its missing parts supplied by reference TRBV7-2 and TRBJ1-6, is GAGVSQSPSNKVTEKGKDVELRCDPISGHTALYWYRQSLGQGLEFLIYFQGNSAPDKSGLPSDRFSAERTGGSVSTLTIQRTQQEDSAVYLCASSWTGTGDSPLHFGNGTRLTVT.